This passage covers 24 T cell receptor beta chains from one sample sequenced in a study of shared clonotypes between healthy human individuals. Here immunoSEQ multiplex PCR was the method, and the copy in TCRdb shows in-frame clones only, minus some. The sample includes roughly 2,300,000 clones, 85% to 95% of them seen just once. The sample consisted of naive CD4+ T cells from PBMCs. Noted subset: CD45RA+ positively selected. Source of these receptors: a man aged 18 to 30 in good health. Some clones in this sample may be carry-over from other donors' samples.

Of note for this clone: Other DNA sequences in the same sample also yield this CDR3. V gene TRBV11-2 combines with J gene TRBJ2-7; TRBD1 agrees at 9 bases. Trimming took 4 bases from V and 3 from J; bases not matched to a gene: 4. The CDR3 is 14 residues long. In germline, CDR1 is SGHAT, CDR2 FQNNGV. CDR3 sequence (DNA): TGTGCCAGCAGCTCCCTGACAGGGGGCTACGAGCAGTACTTC. It yields the protein CASSSLTGGYEQYF.

About this clone: Additional DNA sequences in this sample encode the identical CDR3. This chain connects TRBV7-2 to TRBJ1-3; D unresolved. The CDR3 is 15 amino acids. Germline V gene lookup returns CDR1 SGHTA and CDR2 FQGNSA. The ends were cut back, 1 base at V and 0 bases at J, with 7 bases in the middle. The CDR3 loop reads CASSLVGTSGNTIYF. The CDR3 region has the DNA TGTGCCAGCAGCTTAGTGGGAACCTCTGGAAACACCATATATTTT.

Concerning this clone itself: At the DNA level, this CDR3 is encoded by other sequences in the same sample as well. The rearrangement uses TRBV5-1 and TRBJ1-1; D gene ambiguous. Germline V lookup: CDR1 SGHRS, CDR2 YFSETQ. The CDR3 has 13 residues. V was trimmed by 3 bases and J by 0 bases, leaving 6 bases between them. This chain's CDR3 is CASSSGMNTEAFF. The DNA for the CDR3 is TGCGCCAGCAGCTCCGGGATGAACACTGAAGCTTTCTTT.

Regarding this clone: Other DNA sequences in this specimen translate into the identical CDR3. The J gene is TRBJ2-1, the V gene TRBV5-1; D call uncertain. Germline CDR1 SGHRS, CDR2 YFSETQ. The V and J ends lost 0 bases and 3 bases respectively, with 7 bases between them. This CDR3 comprises 14 residues. Here the CDR3 DNA reads TGCGCCAGCAGCTTGGCCGCTAGCTACAATGAGCAGTTCTTC. It yields the protein CASSLAASYNEQFF.

Only one count was recorded for this clone. For the CDR3, the DNA is TGTGCCAGCAGTGAGTTAGGGACACCTAACTATGGCTACACCTTC. Its protein is CASSELGTPNYGYTF. This chain joins TRBV25-1 and TRBJ1-2; D is perhaps TRBD1 (6 bases). V lost 3 bases and J 0 bases, leaving 11 bases between the germline ends. The CDR3 has 15 amino acids. The germline gives CDR1 MGHDK, CDR2 SYGVNS.

The rearrangement joins TRBV5-1 to TRBJ2-1; 8 bases are a match to TRBD2. Unmatched junction bases numbered 9, after V lost 0 bases and J lost 4 bases. Germline values: CDR1 SGHRS, CDR2 YFSETQ. The CDR3 length is 17 residues. CDR3: CASSLVSGGRSYNEQFF. The CDR3 DNA follows: TGCGCCAGCAGCTTGGTTTCTGGCGGGAGGTCTTACAATGAGCAGTTCTTC.

The rearrangement uses TRBV15 and TRBJ1-4; D ambiguous. The CDR3 spans 16 residues. Germline loops: CDR1 LNHNV, CDR2 YYDKDF (reference sequence). Deletions cut 3 bases from V and 6 bases from J, with 17 bases between. The DNA for the CDR3 is TGTGCCACCAGCAGTGGGTCAGCACCTCGGGATGAAAAACTGTTTTTT. This encodes CATSSGSAPRDEKLFF.

This clone was detected a few times. The J gene is TRBJ2-7, the V gene TRBV10-1; 7 bases match TRBD1. Germline V gene sequence: CDR1 WNHNN, CDR2 SYGVQD (reference sequence). The CDR3 extends over 13 amino acids. J gave up 6 bases and V 6 bases, and 8 bases lay outside the gene matches. CDR3 region: CASRQTGAREQYF. In DNA, the CDR3 is TGCGCCAGCAGGCAAACAGGGGCACGCGAGCAGTACTTC.

This clone was observed a few times. Other DNA sequences in this sample translate to the same CDR3. The DNA for the CDR3 is TGTGCCAGCAGTGAACAGGGGCTGAGCTACGAGCAGTACTTC. As protein: CASSEQGLSYEQYF. This chain joins TRBV2 and TRBJ2-7, with TRBD1 as a possible D gene (6 bases). The V gene lost 2 bases and the J gene lost 3 bases, with 11 bases spanning the gap. Germline assignment: CDR1 SNHLY and CDR2 FYNNEI. The CDR3 sequence is 14 residues long.

A single count supports this clone. This chain connects TRBV5-1 to TRBJ2-1; TRBD2 might be the D (5 bases). From germline, CDR1 is SGHRS and CDR2 YFSETQ. The CDR3 totals 13 residues. Trimming removed 5 bases from V and 7 bases from J, with 13 bases in between. This chain's CDR3 is CASRLDSENEQFF. CDR3 nucleotides: TGCGCCAGCAGACTGGACTCCGAAAATGAGCAGTTCTTC.

The chain joins TRBV30 to TRBJ2-2; possibly TRBD1 for D (5 bases). With 6 bases removed from V and 1 base from J, the gap between germline ends came to 6 bases. CDR3 size: 12 residues. CDR1 and CDR2 (germline): GTSNPN, SVGIG (reference sequence). CDR3 in DNA: TGTGCCTGTACAGGGAACACCGGGGAGCTGTTTTTT. Protein product: CACTGNTGELFF. The variable domain in full, with the rest retrieved from reference TRBV30 and TRBJ2-2, is SQTIHQWPATLVQPVGSPLSLECTVEGTSNPNLYWYRQAAGRGLQLLFYSVGIGQISSEVPQNLSASRPQDRQFILSSKKLLLSDSGFYLCACTGNTGELFFGEGSRLTVL.

The gene calls are TRBV28 and TRBJ2-7, with a tentative D call TRBD2 (6 bases). The CDR3 contains 14 residues. V was shortened by 8 bases and J by 4 bases, with 18 bases between the two germline ends. The germline CDR1 and CDR2 sequences are MDHEN and SYDVKM. In DNA, the CDR3 is TGTGCCAGCTACACGGCGGGACGGAGATACGAGCAGTACTTC. As protein: CASYTAGRRYEQYF.

The chain uses TRBV6-1 and TRBJ1-1; D remains ambiguous. The CDR3 consists of 14 residues. With 2 bases removed from V and 4 bases from J, the gap between germline ends came to 11 bases. Germline V lookup: CDR1 MNHNS, CDR2 SASEGT. The CDR3 region is CASSELRGRTEAFF. CDR3 in DNA: TGTGCCAGCAGTGAACTACGGGGTCGCACTGAAGCTTTCTTT.

This chain connects TRBV4-1 to TRBJ1-3; the D is unclear. The V gene's germline CDR1 is MGHRA and CDR2 YSYEKL. CDR3 length: 16 amino acids. V gave up 1 base and J gave up 0 bases, with 10 bases separating them. CDR3 DNA sequence: TGCGCCAGCAGCCAAGTCGGGGAAAGCTCTGGAAACACCATATATTTT. This translates into CASSQVGESSGNTIYF.

The chain uses TRBV6-1 and TRBJ1-3, with D maybe TRBD1 (5 bases). V was clipped by 8 bases and J by 4 bases, with 15 bases between them. The CDR3 extends over 14 amino acids. Germline V gives CDR1 MNHNS, CDR2 SASEGT. The CDR3 protein is CASGRQYRGNTIYF. In DNA, the CDR3 is TGTGCCAGCGGGCGACAGTATCGCGGAAACACCATATATTTT.

The chain has TRBV18 and TRBJ2-7; D might be TRBD1 (6 bases). Germline CDR1 and CDR2: KGHSH and LQKENI. V was clipped by 4 bases and J by 7 bases, with 11 bases between them. This CDR3 spans 12 amino acids. CDR3 sequence: CASSQYREEQYF. The CDR3 nucleotides read TGTGCCAGCTCACAATACAGGGAGGAGCAGTACTTC.

V gene TRBV4-1 combines with J gene TRBJ1-2; 8 positions agree with TRBD1. J gave up 7 bases and V 0 bases, and 16 bases lay outside the gene matches. Germline CDR1 MGHRA, CDR2 YSYEKL. The CDR3 contains 18 residues. CDR3 coding DNA: TGCGCCAGCAGCCAAGATCGCGTGGCAGGGGGCGAAATTGGTGGCTACACCTTC. Translation gives CASSQDRVAGGEIGGYTF.

This chain joins TRBV5-1 and TRBJ1-2; D may be TRBD1 (5 bases). Trimming took off 0 bases at V and 0 bases at J, with 12 bases between the two ends. Looked up from germline, CDR1 is SGHRS and CDR2 is YFSETQ. The CDR3 is 16 amino acids. The CDR3 sequence is CASSLGGTPPNYGYTF. The CDR3 region has the DNA TGCGCCAGCAGCTTGGGCGGGACCCCCCCTAACTATGGCTACACCTTC.

This clone has just one count. J is TRBJ1-3 and V is TRBV10-3; 8 nucleotides match TRBD1. V dropped 6 bases and J dropped 5; count of bases not matched to a gene: 6. The CDR3 length is 14 residues. From germline, CDR1 is ENHRY and CDR2 SYGVKD. The CDR3 loop is CAIRTGTGRNTIYF. CDR3 DNA sequence: TGTGCCATCAGGACCGGGACAGGCAGAAACACCATATATTTT.

This clone was counted only a few times. The chain employs TRBV5-4 and TRBJ1-1; the D is unclear. Trimming took off 0 bases at V and 3 bases at J, with 6 bases between the two ends. Looked up from germline, CDR1 is SGHNT and CDR2 is YYREEE (reference sequence). The CDR3 length is 13 residues. CDR3 region: CASSLEVDTEAFF. DNA of the CDR3: TGTGCCAGCAGCTTGGAGGTAGACACTGAAGCTTTCTTT. The full variable domain, with the rest looked up from reference TRBV5-4 and TRBJ1-1, is ETGVTQSPTHLIKTRGQQVTLRCSSQSGHNTVSWYQQALGQGPQFIFQYYREEENGRGNFPPRFSGLQFPNYSSELNVNALELDDSALYLCASSLEVDTEAFFGQGTRLTVV.

V usage is TRBV6-6 and J usage is TRBJ2-7; D may match TRBD1 or TRBD2 (5 bases each). Trimming pared 6 bases from V and 2 bases from J, leaving 20 bases between. This CDR3 is built from 16 residues. Germline V lookup: CDR1 MNHNY, CDR2 SVGAGI (reference sequence). DNA for the CDR3: TGTGCCAGCAGGGGAGCCGGGGCTTTACTGACCTACGAGCAGTACTTC. It is translated as CASRGAGALLTYEQYF.

This clone was detected only a few times. The chain uses TRBV29-1 and TRBJ1-1; no firm D call. Germline loops: CDR1 SQVTM, CDR2 ANQGSEA. CDR3 length: 13 amino acids. Trimming cost V 2 bases and J 0 bases, with 7 bases left between them. CDR3 DNA: TGCAGCGTTGAATCCGGGATGAACACTGAAGCTTTCTTT. It yields the protein CSVESGMNTEAFF.

The CDR3 coding sequence is TGTGCCAGCAGCTTGTGGCGGACACAAGAGACCCAGTACTTC. This translates into CASSLWRTQETQYF. The chain has TRBV5-4 and TRBJ2-5; weak D call: TRBD1 (5 bases). The CDR3 sequence is 14 residues long. CDR1 is SGHNT, CDR2 YYREEE, per germline (reference sequence). V lost 1 base and J 2 bases, leaving 9 bases between the germline ends.

This clone was seen just once. This chain connects TRBV30 to TRBJ1-3; unclear D gene. The CDR3 runs 13 residues. Trimming took off 5 bases at V and 8 bases at J, with 16 bases between the two ends. The germline CDR1 and CDR2 sequences are GTSNPN and SVGIG (reference sequence). This CDR3 reads CAWDRTALDTIYF. The CDR3 bases are TGTGCCTGGGACCGGACTGCTTTAGACACCATATATTTT.